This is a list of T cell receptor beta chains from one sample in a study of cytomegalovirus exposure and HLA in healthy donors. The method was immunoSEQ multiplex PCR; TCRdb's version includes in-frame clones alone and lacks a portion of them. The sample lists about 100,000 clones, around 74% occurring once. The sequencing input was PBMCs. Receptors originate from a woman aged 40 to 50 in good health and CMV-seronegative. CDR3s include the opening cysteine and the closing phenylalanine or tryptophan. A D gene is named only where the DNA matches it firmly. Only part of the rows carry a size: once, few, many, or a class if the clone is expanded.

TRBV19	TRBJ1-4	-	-	CASSISGVTNEKLFF	TGTGCCAGTAGTATCTCGGGGGTCACTAATGAAAAACTGTTTTTT
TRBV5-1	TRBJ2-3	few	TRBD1	CASSLGQGLTTDTQYF	TGCGCCAGCAGCTTGGGACAGGGATTAACGACAGATACGCAGTATTTT
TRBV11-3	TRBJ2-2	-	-	CASSPITRGGELFF	TGTGCCAGCAGCCCTATAACTCGGGGCGGGGAGCTGTTTTTT
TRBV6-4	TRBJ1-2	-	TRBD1	CASSDSWTGKKKSSGYTF	TGTGCCAGCAGTGACTCATGGACAGGGAAAAAGAAATCCTCTGGCTACACCTTC
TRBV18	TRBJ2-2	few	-	CASSEMTGNTGELFF	TGTGCCAGCTCAGAGATGACAGGGAACACCGGGGAGCTGTTTTTT
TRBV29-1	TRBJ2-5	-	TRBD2	CSAGTSGGRETQYF	TGCAGCGCCGGGACTAGCGGGGGCAGGGAGACCCAGTACTTC
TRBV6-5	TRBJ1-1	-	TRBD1	CASSYGGLDRGTEAFF	TGTGCCAGCAGTTACGGGGGATTGGACAGGGGGACTGAAGCTTTCTTT
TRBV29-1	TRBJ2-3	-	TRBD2	CSVGTSGGTDTQYF	TGCAGCGTTGGGACTAGCGGGGGCACAGATACGCAGTATTTT
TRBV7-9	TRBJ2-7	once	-	CASSLWETYEQYF	TGTGCCAGCAGCTTGTGGGAGACCTACGAGCAGTACTTC
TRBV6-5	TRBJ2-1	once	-	CASSRGRGTYNEQFF	TGTGCCAGCAGTCGAGGACGGGGGACCTACAATGAGCAGTTCTTC
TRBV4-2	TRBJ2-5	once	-	CASSQEGGQETQYF	TGTGCCAGCAGCCAAGAAGGGGGACAAGAGACCCAGTACTTC
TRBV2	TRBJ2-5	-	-	CASSGWLGETQYF	TGTGCCAGCAGTGGTTGGCTAGGAGAGACCCAGTACTTC
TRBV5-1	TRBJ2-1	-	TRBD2	CASSYGLAGLSGEQFF	TGCGCCAGCAGCTACGGACTAGCGGGATTGTCAGGGGAGCAGTTCTTC
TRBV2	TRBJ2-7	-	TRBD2	CASRNRGLAVNSYEQYF	TGTGCCAGCAGGAACCGGGGACTAGCGGTGAACTCCTACGAGCAGTACTTC
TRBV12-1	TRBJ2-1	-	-	CASSFIRLAGVYNEQFF	TGTGCCAGCAGCTTTATTCGACTAGCGGGAGTCTACAATGAGCAGTTCTTC
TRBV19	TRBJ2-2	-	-	CASTSGAGRGTGELFF	TGTGCCAGTACGTCTGGGGCAGGAAGGGGCACCGGGGAGCTGTTTTTT
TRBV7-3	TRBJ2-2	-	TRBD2	CASSLKPGGASGELFF	TGTGCCAGCAGCTTAAAGCCCGGGGGGGCGAGCGGGGAGCTGTTTTTT
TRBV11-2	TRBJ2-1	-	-	CASSPQLSGLEQFF	TGTGCCAGCAGCCCACAACTTAGCGGCTTAGAGCAGTTCTTC
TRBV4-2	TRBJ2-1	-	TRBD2	CASSQPTLADSYNEQFF	TGTGCCAGCAGCCAACCAACCCTAGCGGACTCCTACAATGAGCAGTTCTTC
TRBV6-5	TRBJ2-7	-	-	CASSYSNRPYEQYF	TGTGCCAGCAGTTACTCGAACAGGCCCTACGAGCAGTACTTC
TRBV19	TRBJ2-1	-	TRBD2	CASSIGLAGVYEQFF	TGTGCCAGTAGTATTGGACTAGCGGGAGTATATGAGCAGTTCTTC
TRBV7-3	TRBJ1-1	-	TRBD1	CASSPRAGQGVPNTEAFF	TGTGCCAGCAGCCCACGGGCCGGACAGGGGGTCCCGAACACTGAAGCTTTCTTT
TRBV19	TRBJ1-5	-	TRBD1	CASRNTGDNQPQHF	TGTGCCAGTAGGAACACAGGGGACAATCAGCCCCAGCATTTT
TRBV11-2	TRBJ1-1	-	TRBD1	CASSSHLFPGQGTNTEAFF	TGTGCCAGCAGCTCCCACCTATTCCCGGGACAGGGGACGAACACTGAAGCTTTCTTT
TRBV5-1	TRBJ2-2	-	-	CASSLVEGVTGELFF	TGCGCCAGCAGCTTGGTGGAGGGAGTCACCGGGGAGCTGTTTTTT
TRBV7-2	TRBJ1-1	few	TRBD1	CASSLGRGTGGTEAFF	TGTGCCAGCAGCTTAGGCAGGGGGACAGGGGGCACTGAAGCTTTCTTT
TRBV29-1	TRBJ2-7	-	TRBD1	CSVFILQGAGEQYF	TGCAGCGTTTTCATACTCCAGGGGGCTGGGGAGCAGTACTTC
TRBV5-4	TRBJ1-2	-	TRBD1	CASSSDRGLYGYTF	TGTGCCAGCAGCTCAGACAGGGGGCTGTATGGCTACACCTTC
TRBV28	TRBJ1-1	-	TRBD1	CASSGHPGQGGPEAFF	TGTGCCAGCAGTGGTCACCCGGGACAGGGGGGCCCTGAAGCTTTCTTT
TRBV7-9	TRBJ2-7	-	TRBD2	CASSPPGGDIPYEQYF	TGTGCCAGCAGCCCCCCGGGGGGGGATATCCCCTACGAGCAGTACTTC
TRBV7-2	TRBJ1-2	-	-	CASSLAGGFYGYTF	TGTGCCAGCAGCTTAGCTGGGGGGTTTTATGGCTACACCTTC
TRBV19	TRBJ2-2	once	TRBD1	CASSPIEGTVFTGELFF	TGTGCCAGTAGTCCTATTGAGGGGACAGTTTTCACCGGGGAGCTGTTTTTT
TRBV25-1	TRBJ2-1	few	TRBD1	CASSAKRTGGGEQFF	TGTGCCAGCAGCGCCAAGAGGACAGGGGGCGGTGAGCAGTTCTTC
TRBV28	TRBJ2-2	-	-	CASSFIGTGELFF	TGTGCCAGCAGTTTTATCGGCACCGGGGAGCTGTTTTTT
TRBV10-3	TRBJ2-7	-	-	CAISESTTSYEQYF	TGTGCCATCAGTGAGTCGACTACCAGCTACGAGCAGTACTTC
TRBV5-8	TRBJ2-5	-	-	CASSPLGGAGETQYF	TGTGCCAGCAGCCCGCTAGGAGGGGCTGGGGAGACCCAGTACTTC
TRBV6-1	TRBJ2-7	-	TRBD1	CASSSDRGLEQYF	TGTGCCAGCAGCTCCGACAGGGGGCTCGAGCAGTACTTC
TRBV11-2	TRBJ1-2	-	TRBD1	CASSRDRGGHYGYTF	TGTGCCAGCAGCCGTGACAGGGGAGGGCACTATGGCTACACCTTC
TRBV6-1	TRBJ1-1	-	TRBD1	CASSIRTGAVEAFF	TGTGCCAGCAGTATAAGGACAGGGGCTGTTGAAGCTTTCTTT
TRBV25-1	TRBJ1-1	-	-	CASSTDRPTEAFF	TGTGCCAGCTCCACCGACAGGCCCACTGAAGCTTTCTTT
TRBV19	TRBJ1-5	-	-	CASSTQGNQPQHF	TGTGCCAGTAGTACGCAGGGCAATCAGCCCCAGCATTTT
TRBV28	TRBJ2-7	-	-	CASSLRGPAYEQYF	TGTGCCAGCAGTTTACGCGGCCCCGCCTACGAGCAGTACTTC
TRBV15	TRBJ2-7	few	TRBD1	CATSRDVLQGAPNEQYF	TGTGCCACCAGCAGAGATGTTTTACAGGGGGCCCCTAACGAGCAGTACTTC